This is a list of T cell receptor beta chains from one sample in a study of long-term antiretroviral therapy in people with HIV. TCRdb's copy holds only in-frame clones and misses some; the assay was immunoSEQ multiplex PCR. The profile covers about 23,000 clones, with 85% appearing a single time and about 12% taken by the ten largest. The sequences come from unsorted PBMCs, collected 1.6 years after starting antiretroviral therapy. The origin of the receptors is a man aged 35-49 years with HIV. Both conserved end residues are part of each CDR3. Each record gives: clone size, V gene, D gene, J gene, CDR3 DNA, CDR3 protein. A D gene is named only where the DNA matches it firmly. Rows give clone size only sometimes, using once, few, many, or a class for an expanded clone.

clone_size: NA; v_call: TRBV6-6; d_call: TRBD1; j_call: TRBJ2-7; cdr3_nt: TGTGCCAGCAGTTTTACCCGGGACAGTTCCTACGAGCAGTACTTC; cdr3_aa: CASSFTRDSSYEQYF
clone_size: NA; v_call: TRBV4-1; d_call: TRBD1; j_call: TRBJ2-1; cdr3_nt: TGCGCCAGCAGTCGGGACAGCTACAATGAGCAGTTCTTC; cdr3_aa: CASSRDSYNEQFF
clone_size: once; v_call: TRBV6-1; d_call: NA; j_call: TRBJ1-5; cdr3_nt: TGTGCCAGCAGTGTTGGGACCAACAATCAGCCCCAGCATTTT; cdr3_aa: CASSVGTNNQPQHF
clone_size: NA; v_call: TRBV2; d_call: NA; j_call: TRBJ2-1; cdr3_nt: TGTGCCAGCAGTACATCTATTACTAGCTTAGGAAATGAGCAGTTCTTC; cdr3_aa: CASSTSITSLGNEQFF
clone_size: NA; v_call: TRBV5-1; d_call: NA; j_call: TRBJ2-6; cdr3_nt: TGCGCCAGCAGCTTGGACAGAATGGTGCTTGATGCCAACGTCCTGACTTTC; cdr3_aa: CASSLDRMVLDANVLTF
clone_size: NA; v_call: TRBV5-1; d_call: NA; j_call: TRBJ2-7; cdr3_nt: TGCGCCAGCAGCTTTTATCGACAGACCCGAGGATACGAGCAGTACTTC; cdr3_aa: CASSFYRQTRGYEQYF
clone_size: NA; v_call: TRBV27; d_call: NA; j_call: TRBJ1-6; cdr3_nt: TGTGCCAGCAGTTTCGTTCTCGGGAATTCACCCCTCCACTTT; cdr3_aa: CASSFVLGNSPLHF
clone_size: few; v_call: TRBV30; d_call: NA; j_call: TRBJ1-1; cdr3_nt: TGTGCCTGGAGGTGGGGGGGCTACACTGAAGCTTTCTTT; cdr3_aa: CAWRWGGYTEAFF
clone_size: NA; v_call: TRBV27; d_call: NA; j_call: TRBJ1-5; cdr3_nt: TGTGCCAGCAGTTACACAACAAGCAATCAGCCCCAGCATTTT; cdr3_aa: CASSYTTSNQPQHF
clone_size: NA; v_call: TRBV7-6; d_call: TRBD1; j_call: TRBJ2-7; cdr3_nt: TGTGCCAGCAGCTTAGAAGGGACAGGGGGCTACGAGCAGTACTTC; cdr3_aa: CASSLEGTGGYEQYF
clone_size: NA; v_call: TRBV14; d_call: TRBD2; j_call: TRBJ2-7; cdr3_nt: TGTGCCAGCAGCCGGGCGGGGGACGAGCAGTACTTC; cdr3_aa: CASSRAGDEQYF
clone_size: NA; v_call: TRBV9; d_call: TRBD2; j_call: TRBJ2-3; cdr3_nt: TGTGCCAGCAGCGTAGTCGCTAGCGGGGGCACAGATACGCAGTATTTT; cdr3_aa: CASSVVASGGTDTQYF
clone_size: NA; v_call: TRBV6-5; d_call: NA; j_call: TRBJ2-7; cdr3_nt: TGTGCCAGCAGTTCCGGGGACTACGAGCAGTACTTC; cdr3_aa: CASSSGDYEQYF
clone_size: few; v_call: TRBV27; d_call: TRBD1; j_call: TRBJ2-7; cdr3_nt: TGTGCCAGCAGTCCCGCAACGGACAGGGCTCACGAGCAGTACTTC; cdr3_aa: CASSPATDRAHEQYF
clone_size: NA; v_call: TRBV6-1; d_call: NA; j_call: TRBJ2-7; cdr3_nt: TGTGCCAGCAGTGAATACGACCCGACTGATTCCTACGAGCAGTACTTC; cdr3_aa: CASSEYDPTDSYEQYF
clone_size: NA; v_call: TRBV5-1; d_call: TRBD2; j_call: TRBJ2-7; cdr3_nt: TGCGCCAGCAGCTTGACAGCGGGGGGGGGCTACGAGCAGTACTTC; cdr3_aa: CASSLTAGGGYEQYF
clone_size: NA; v_call: TRBV4-2; d_call: NA; j_call: TRBJ2-3; cdr3_nt: TGTGCCAGCAGCCAAGTAGGGGAAATTTGGGACAAGGACACAGATACGCAGTATTTT; cdr3_aa: CASSQVGEIWDKDTDTQYF
clone_size: once; v_call: TRBV5-5; d_call: NA; j_call: TRBJ2-2; cdr3_nt: TGTGCCAGCAGCGCCGAAACAGGGATCACCGGGGAGCTGTTTTTT; cdr3_aa: CASSAETGITGELFF
clone_size: NA; v_call: TRBV27; d_call: NA; j_call: TRBJ2-1; cdr3_nt: TGTGCCAGCAGTTTCACCGCGGTCATCGATGAGCAGTTCTTC; cdr3_aa: CASSFTAVIDEQFF
clone_size: NA; v_call: TRBV29-1; d_call: NA; j_call: TRBJ1-1; cdr3_nt: TGCAGCGTTGTGAGGACGGTGAACACTGAAGCTTTCTTT; cdr3_aa: CSVVRTVNTEAFF
clone_size: NA; v_call: TRBV2; d_call: NA; j_call: TRBJ1-6; cdr3_nt: TGTGCCAGCAGGGAACAGATAGAGGGTAATTCACCCCTCCACTTT; cdr3_aa: CASREQIEGNSPLHF
clone_size: once; v_call: TRBV27; d_call: TRBD1; j_call: TRBJ2-1; cdr3_nt: TGTGCCAGCAGTCCAGGGACAGGGGGATACAATGAGCAGTTCTTC; cdr3_aa: CASSPGTGGYNEQFF
clone_size: NA; v_call: TRBV19; d_call: NA; j_call: TRBJ1-2; cdr3_nt: TGTGCCAGTAGTATAAATTGGAAGGCAGGGGCTAACTATGGCTACACCTTC; cdr3_aa: CASSINWKAGANYGYTF
clone_size: NA; v_call: TRBV6-1; d_call: TRBD1; j_call: TRBJ1-2; cdr3_nt: TGTGCCAGCAGTGAAGGGGGGACAGTAAACTATGGCTACACCTTC; cdr3_aa: CASSEGGTVNYGYTF
clone_size: NA; v_call: TRBV14; d_call: NA; j_call: TRBJ2-7; cdr3_nt: TGTGCCAGCAGCAAAGGCCTGGGAAGTACCCGTCACTACGAGCAGTACTTC; cdr3_aa: CASSKGLGSTRHYEQYF
clone_size: NA; v_call: TRBV7-6; d_call: NA; j_call: TRBJ2-2; cdr3_nt: TGTGCCAGCACCAGAAGAGAAAACACCGGGGAGCTGTTTTTT; cdr3_aa: CASTRRENTGELFF
clone_size: NA; v_call: TRBV6-5; d_call: NA; j_call: TRBJ2-2; cdr3_nt: TGTGCCAGCAGACGAGATCACACCGGGGAGCTGTTTTTT; cdr3_aa: CASRRDHTGELFF
clone_size: NA; v_call: TRBV18; d_call: NA; j_call: TRBJ1-1; cdr3_nt: TGTGCCAGCTCACCACAGGGGCGCCAAACTGAAGCTTTCTTT; cdr3_aa: CASSPQGRQTEAFF
clone_size: NA; v_call: TRBV5-3; d_call: NA; j_call: TRBJ2-2; cdr3_nt: TGTGCCGGAATCGCGAGATACGCGAACACCGGGGAGCTGTTTTTT; cdr3_aa: CAGIARYANTGELFF
clone_size: NA; v_call: TRBV2; d_call: NA; j_call: TRBJ2-5; cdr3_nt: TGTGCCAGCAGGGACGATCAAGAGACCCAGTACTTC; cdr3_aa: CASRDDQETQYF
clone_size: NA; v_call: TRBV30; d_call: TRBD1; j_call: TRBJ1-2; cdr3_nt: TGTGCCTGGAGTTCGGGGCAGGGGGCTAATGGCTACACCTTC; cdr3_aa: CAWSSGQGANGYTF
clone_size: NA; v_call: TRBV7-9; d_call: TRBD1; j_call: TRBJ1-2; cdr3_nt: TGTGCCAGCAGCTTAAGTATGGCAGGGGGTCCCTATGGCTACACCTTC; cdr3_aa: CASSLSMAGGPYGYTF
clone_size: NA; v_call: TRBV6-4; d_call: NA; j_call: TRBJ1-2; cdr3_nt: TGTGCCAGCATTGACTCCCCCGGAGGGTCCGGTAACTATGGCTACACCTTC; cdr3_aa: CASIDSPGGSGNYGYTF